The sample holds a few counts of the clone carrying this TCR beta chain. This sample was taken from a study of T-cell reconstitution after alpha-beta-depleted transplantation in children. With 3 bases clipped from V and 7 bases from J, the junction kept 6 bases outside the gene matches. The CDR3 spans 14 residues. Unique molecular identifiers were incorporated when the TCRbeta library was constructed. In TCRdb, the PCR reads were re-called with MiXCR into one record per CDR3 protein. Among about 980,000 distinct CDR3 sequences listed, around 30% were seen once. The chain is built from TRBV12-3 or TRBV12-4 and TRBJ2-3; 8 positions match TRBD1. The source was PBMCs, mostly from graft donor cells, collected 360 days after TCRalphabeta/CD19-depleted stem cell transplant. The receptor was derived from a boy less than two years old who had a stem cell transplant for SCID, so the T cells may come from the graft donor. Written as DNA, the CDR3 is TGTGCCAGCAGTTTGGGTCAGGGGGCGAATACGCAGTATTTT. Its protein product is CASSLGQGANTQYF.